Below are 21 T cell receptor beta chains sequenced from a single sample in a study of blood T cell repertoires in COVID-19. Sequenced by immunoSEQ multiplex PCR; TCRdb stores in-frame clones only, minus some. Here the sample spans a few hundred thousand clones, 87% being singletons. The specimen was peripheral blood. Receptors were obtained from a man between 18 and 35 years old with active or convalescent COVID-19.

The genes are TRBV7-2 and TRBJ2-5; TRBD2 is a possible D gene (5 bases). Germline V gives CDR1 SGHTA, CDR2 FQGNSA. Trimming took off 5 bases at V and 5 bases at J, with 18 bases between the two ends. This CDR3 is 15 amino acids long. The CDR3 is CASSPLRSGMETQYF. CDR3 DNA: TGTGCCAGCAGCCCCCTGCGTTCGGGGATGGAGACCCAGTACTTC.

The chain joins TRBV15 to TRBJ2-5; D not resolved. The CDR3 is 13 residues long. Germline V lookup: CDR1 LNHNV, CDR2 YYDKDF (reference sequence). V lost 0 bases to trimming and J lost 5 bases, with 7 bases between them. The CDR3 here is CATSRDRWETQYF. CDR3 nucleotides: TGTGCCACCAGCAGAGACCGGTGGGAGACCCAGTACTTC.

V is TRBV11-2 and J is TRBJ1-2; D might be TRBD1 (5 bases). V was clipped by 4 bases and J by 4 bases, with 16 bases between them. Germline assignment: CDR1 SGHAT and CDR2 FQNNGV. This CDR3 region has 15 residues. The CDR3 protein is CASSSMGGDGYGYTF. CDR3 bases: TGTGCCAGCAGCTCCATGGGGGGGGATGGCTATGGCTACACCTTC.

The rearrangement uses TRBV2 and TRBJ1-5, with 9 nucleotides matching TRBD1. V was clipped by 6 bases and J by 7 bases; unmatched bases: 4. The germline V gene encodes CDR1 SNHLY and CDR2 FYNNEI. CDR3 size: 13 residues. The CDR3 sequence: CASRRGQGQPQHF. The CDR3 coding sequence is TGTGCCAGCAGGCGGGGACAGGGCCAGCCCCAGCATTTT.

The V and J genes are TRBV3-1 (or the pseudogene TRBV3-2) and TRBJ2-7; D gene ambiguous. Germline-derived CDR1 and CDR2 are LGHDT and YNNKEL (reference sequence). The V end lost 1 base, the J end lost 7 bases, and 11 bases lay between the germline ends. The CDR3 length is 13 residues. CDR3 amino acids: CASSQGPFLEQYF. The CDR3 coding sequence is TGTGCCAGCAGCCAAGGGCCGTTCCTTGAGCAGTACTTC.

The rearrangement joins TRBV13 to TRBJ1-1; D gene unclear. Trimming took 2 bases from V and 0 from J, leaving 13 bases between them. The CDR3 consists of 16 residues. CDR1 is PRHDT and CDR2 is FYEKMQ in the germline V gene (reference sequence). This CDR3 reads CASSLREGGVNTEAFF. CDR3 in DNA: TGTGCCAGCAGCTTACGCGAGGGTGGGGTGAACACTGAAGCTTTCTTT.

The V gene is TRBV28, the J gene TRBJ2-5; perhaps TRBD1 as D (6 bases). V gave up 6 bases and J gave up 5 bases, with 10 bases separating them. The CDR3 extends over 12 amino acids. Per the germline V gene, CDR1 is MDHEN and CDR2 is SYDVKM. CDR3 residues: CASSDGQETQYF. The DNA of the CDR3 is TGTGCCAGCAGCGACGGACAGGAGACCCAGTACTTC.

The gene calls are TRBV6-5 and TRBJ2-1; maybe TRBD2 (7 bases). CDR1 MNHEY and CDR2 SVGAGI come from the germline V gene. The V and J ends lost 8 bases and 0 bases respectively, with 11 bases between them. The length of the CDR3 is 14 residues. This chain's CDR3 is CASQGGGSYNEQFF. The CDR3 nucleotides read TGTGCCAGCCAGGGAGGGGGCTCCTACAATGAGCAGTTCTTC.

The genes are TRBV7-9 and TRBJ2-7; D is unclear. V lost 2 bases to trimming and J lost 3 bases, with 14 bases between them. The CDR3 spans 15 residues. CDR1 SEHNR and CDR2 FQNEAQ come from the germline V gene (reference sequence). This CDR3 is CASSLPSDTFYEQYF. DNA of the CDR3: TGTGCCAGCAGCTTACCATCAGACACCTTCTACGAGCAGTACTTC.

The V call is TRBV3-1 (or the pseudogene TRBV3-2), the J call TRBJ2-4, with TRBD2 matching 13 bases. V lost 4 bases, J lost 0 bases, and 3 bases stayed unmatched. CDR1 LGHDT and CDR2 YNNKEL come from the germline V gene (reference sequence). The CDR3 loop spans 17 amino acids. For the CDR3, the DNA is TGTGCCAGCAGCCCAGGACTAGCGGGAGTAGCCAAAAACATTCAGTACTTC. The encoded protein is CASSPGLAGVAKNIQYF.

The CDR3 sequence: CASSPSGKSDTEAFF. For the CDR3, the DNA is TGTGCCAGCAGCCCGTCGGGGAAGTCGGACACTGAAGCTTTCTTT. The V and J genes are TRBV6-5 and TRBJ1-1; no definite D call. The CDR3 runs to 15 residues. CDR1 and CDR2 from the germline V gene are MNHEY and SVGAGI. The V gene lost 6 bases and the J gene lost 3 bases, with 17 bases spanning the gap.

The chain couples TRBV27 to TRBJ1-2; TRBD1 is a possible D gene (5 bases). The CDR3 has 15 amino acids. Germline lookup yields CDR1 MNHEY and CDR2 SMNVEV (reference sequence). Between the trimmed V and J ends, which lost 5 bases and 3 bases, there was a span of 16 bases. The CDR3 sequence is CASSPSIDSDYGYTF. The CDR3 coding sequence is TGTGCCAGCAGTCCCTCTATTGACAGTGACTATGGCTACACCTTC.

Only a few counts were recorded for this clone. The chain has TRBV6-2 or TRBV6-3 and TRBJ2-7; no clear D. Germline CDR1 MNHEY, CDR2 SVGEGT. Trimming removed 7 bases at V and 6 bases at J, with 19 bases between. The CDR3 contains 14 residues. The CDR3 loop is CASTPRWRKREQYF. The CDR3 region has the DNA TGTGCCAGCACCCCCAGGTGGCGAAAACGCGAGCAGTACTTC.

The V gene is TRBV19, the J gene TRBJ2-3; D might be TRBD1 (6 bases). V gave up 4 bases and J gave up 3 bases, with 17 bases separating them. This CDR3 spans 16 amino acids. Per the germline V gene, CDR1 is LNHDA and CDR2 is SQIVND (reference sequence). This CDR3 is CASSKQGIPVTDTQYF. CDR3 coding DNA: TGTGCCAGTAGTAAACAGGGAATTCCGGTAACAGATACGCAGTATTTT.

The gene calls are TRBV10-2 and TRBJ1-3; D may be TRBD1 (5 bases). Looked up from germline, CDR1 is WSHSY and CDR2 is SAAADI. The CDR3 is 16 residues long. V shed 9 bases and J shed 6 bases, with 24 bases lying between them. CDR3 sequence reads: CARPLASRVPENTIYF. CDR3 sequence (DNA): TGCGCCAGACCTCTCGCGTCCAGGGTACCTGAAAACACCATATATTTT.

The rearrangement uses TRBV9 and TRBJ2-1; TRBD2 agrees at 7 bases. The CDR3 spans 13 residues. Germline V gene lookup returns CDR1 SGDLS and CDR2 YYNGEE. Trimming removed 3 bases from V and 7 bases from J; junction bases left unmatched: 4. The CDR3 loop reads CASSGDYGNEQFF. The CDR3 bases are TGTGCCAGCAGCGGGGACTACGGGAATGAGCAGTTCTTC. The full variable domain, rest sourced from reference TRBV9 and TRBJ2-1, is DSGVTQTPKHLITATGQRVTLRCSPRSGDLSVYWYQQSLDQGLQFLIQYYNGEERAKGNILERFSAQQFPDLHSELNLSSLELGDSALYFCASSGDYGNEQFFGPGTRLTVL.

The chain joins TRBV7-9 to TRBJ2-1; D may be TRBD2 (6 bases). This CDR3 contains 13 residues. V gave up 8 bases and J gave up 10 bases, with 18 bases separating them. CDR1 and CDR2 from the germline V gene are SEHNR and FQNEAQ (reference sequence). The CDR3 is CASRLGGTGEQFF. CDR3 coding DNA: TGTGCCAGCCGATTAGGCGGGACTGGAGAGCAGTTCTTC.

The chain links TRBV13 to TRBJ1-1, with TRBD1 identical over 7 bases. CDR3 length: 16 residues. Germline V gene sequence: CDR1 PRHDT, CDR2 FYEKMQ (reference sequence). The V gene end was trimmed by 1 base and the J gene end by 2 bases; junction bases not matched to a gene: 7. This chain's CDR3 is CASSLVRGLVNTEAFF. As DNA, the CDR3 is TGTGCCAGCAGCTTAGTTAGGGGGCTAGTTAACACTGAAGCTTTCTTT.

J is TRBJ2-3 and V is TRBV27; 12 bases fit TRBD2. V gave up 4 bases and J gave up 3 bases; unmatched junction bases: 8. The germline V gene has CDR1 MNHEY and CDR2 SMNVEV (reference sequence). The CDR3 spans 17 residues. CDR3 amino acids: CASSSASGRAVTDTQYF. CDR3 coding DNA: TGTGCCAGCAGTTCCGCTAGCGGGAGGGCCGTTACAGATACGCAGTATTTT.

The DNA of the CDR3 is TGCAGCGTTCCTGGGACAGTCTCCTACAATGAGCAGTTCTTC. Translated: CSVPGTVSYNEQFF. The chain recombines TRBV29-1 with TRBJ2-1; 7 bases line up with TRBD1. CDR1 SQVTM and CDR2 ANQGSEA come from the germline V gene. The junction had 4 bases not matched to a gene; V was cut back by 5 bases and J by 0 bases. The CDR3 consists of 14 residues.

CDR3: CASSVDRPSYEQYF. In DNA form, the CDR3 reads TGCGCCAGCAGCGTGGACAGGCCCTCCTACGAGCAGTACTTC. This sequence joins TRBV5-1 and TRBJ2-7; 7 bases are shared with TRBD1. The length of the CDR3 is 14 residues. V lost 4 bases and J lost 0; bases outside the gene matches: 4. CDR1 is SGHRS and CDR2 is YFSETQ in the germline V gene.